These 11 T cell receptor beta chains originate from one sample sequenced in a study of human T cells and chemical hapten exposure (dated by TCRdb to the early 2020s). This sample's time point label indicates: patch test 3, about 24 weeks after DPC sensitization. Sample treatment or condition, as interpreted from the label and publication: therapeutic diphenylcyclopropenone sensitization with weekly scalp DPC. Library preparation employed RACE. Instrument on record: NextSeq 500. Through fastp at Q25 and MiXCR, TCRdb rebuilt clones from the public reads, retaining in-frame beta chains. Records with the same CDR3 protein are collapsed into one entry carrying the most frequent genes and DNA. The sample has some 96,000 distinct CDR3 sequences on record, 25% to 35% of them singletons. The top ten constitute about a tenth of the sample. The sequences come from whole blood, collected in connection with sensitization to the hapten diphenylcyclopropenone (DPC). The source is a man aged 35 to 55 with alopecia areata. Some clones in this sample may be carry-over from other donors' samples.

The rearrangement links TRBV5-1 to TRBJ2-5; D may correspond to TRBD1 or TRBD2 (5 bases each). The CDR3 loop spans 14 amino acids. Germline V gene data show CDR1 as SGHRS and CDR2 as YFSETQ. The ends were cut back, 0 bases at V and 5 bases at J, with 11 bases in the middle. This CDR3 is CASSLATGHETQYF. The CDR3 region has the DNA TGCGCCAGCAGCTTGGCCACGGGGCACGAGACCCAGTACTTC.

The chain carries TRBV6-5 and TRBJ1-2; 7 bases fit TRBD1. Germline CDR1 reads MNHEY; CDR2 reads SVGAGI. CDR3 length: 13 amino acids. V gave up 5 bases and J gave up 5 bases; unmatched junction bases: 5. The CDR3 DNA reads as TGTGCCAGCAGTCGAGGGACAGCATATGGCTACACCTTC. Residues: CASSRGTAYGYTF.

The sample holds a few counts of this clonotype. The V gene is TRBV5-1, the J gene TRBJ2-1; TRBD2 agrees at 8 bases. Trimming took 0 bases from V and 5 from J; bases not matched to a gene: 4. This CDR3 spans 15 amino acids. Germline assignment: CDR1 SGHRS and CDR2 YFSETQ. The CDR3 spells CASSLGGSGNNEQFF. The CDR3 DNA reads TGCGCCAGCAGCTTGGGGGGTAGCGGGAACAATGAGCAGTTCTTC.

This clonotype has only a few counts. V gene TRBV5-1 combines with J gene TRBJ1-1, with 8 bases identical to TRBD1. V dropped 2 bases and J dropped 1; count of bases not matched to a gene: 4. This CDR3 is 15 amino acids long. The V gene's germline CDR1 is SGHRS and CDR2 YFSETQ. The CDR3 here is CASSFITGGNTEAFF. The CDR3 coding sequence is TGCGCCAGCAGCTTCATTACAGGGGGGAACACTGAAGCTTTCTTT.

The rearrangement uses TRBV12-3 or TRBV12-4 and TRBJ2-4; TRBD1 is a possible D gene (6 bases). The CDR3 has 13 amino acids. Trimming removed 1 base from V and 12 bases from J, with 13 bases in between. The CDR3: CASSLGRGFSQYF. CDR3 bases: TGTGCCAGCAGTTTAGGCAGGGGATTCTCTCAGTACTTC.

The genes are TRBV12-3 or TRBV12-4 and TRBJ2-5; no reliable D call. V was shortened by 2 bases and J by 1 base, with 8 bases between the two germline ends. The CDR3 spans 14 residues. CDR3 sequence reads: CASSLIGPQETQYF. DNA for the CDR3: TGTGCCAGCAGTTTAATTGGTCCCCAAGAGACCCAGTACTTC.

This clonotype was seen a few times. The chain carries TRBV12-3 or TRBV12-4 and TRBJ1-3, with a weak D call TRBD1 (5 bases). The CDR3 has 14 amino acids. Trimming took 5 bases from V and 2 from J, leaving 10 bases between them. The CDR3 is CASSPGAAGNTIYF. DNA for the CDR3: TGTGCCAGCAGTCCCGGGGCAGCTGGAAACACCATATATTTT.

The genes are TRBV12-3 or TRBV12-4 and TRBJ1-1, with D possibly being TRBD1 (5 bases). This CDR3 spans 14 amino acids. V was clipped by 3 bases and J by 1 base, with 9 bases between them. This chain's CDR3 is CASSFQGPNTEAFF. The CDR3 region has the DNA TGTGCCAGCAGTTTCCAGGGCCCGAACACTGAAGCTTTCTTT.

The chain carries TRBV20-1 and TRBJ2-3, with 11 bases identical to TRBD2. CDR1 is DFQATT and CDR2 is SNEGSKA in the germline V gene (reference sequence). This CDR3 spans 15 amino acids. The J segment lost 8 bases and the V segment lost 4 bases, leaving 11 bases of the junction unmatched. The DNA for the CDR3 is TGCAGTGCTAAGCGGACTAGCGGGCACCCGGGTACGCAGTATTTT. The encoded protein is CSAKRTSGHPGTQYF.

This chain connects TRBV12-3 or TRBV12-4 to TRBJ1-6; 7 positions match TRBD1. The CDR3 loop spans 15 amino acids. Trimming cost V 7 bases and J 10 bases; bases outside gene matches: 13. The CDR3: CASTFGGRGLSPLHF. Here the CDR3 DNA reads TGTGCCAGCACCTTCGGAGGGAGGGGGCTATCACCCCTCCACTTT.

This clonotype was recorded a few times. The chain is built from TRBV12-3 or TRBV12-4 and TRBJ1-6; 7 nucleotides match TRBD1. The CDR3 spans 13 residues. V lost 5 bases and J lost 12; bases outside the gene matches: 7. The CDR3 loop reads CASSVTGLRPLHF. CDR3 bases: TGTGCCAGCAGTGTGACAGGGCTGCGACCCCTCCACTTT.